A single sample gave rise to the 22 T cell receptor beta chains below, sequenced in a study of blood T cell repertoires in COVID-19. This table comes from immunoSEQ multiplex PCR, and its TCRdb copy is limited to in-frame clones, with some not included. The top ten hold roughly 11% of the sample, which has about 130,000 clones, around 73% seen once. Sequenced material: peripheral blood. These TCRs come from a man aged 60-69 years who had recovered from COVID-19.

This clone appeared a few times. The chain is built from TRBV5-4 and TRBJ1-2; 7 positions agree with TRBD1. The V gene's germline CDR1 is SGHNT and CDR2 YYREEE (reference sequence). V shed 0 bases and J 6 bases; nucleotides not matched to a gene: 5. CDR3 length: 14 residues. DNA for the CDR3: TGTGCCAGCAGCTTGGGGACAGGAGACGATGGCTACACCTTC. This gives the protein CASSLGTGDDGYTF.

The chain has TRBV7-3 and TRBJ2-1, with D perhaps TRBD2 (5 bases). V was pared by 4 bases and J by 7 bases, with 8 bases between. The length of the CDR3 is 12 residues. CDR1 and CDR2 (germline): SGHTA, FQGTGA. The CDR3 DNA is TGTGCCAGCAGCTCCGGCGGGAATGAGCAGTTCTTC. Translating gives CASSSGGNEQFF.

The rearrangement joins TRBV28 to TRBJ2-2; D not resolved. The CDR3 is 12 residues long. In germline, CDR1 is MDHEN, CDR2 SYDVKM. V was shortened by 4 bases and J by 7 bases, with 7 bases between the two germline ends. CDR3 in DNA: TGTGCCAGCAGTTATAGTATCGGGGAGCTGTTTTTT. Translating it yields CASSYSIGELFF.

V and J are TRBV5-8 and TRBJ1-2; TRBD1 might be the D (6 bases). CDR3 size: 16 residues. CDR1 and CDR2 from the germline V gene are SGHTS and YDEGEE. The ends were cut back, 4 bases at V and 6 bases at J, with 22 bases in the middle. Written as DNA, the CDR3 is TGTGCCAGCAGCCTAAGCTTGGCCCCGACAGGAGATGGCTACACCTTC. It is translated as CASSLSLAPTGDGYTF.

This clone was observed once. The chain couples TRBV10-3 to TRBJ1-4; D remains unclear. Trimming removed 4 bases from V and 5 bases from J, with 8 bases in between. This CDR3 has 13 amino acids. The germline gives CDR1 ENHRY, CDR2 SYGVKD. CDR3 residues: CAISVGGNEKLFF. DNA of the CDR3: TGTGCCATCAGTGTAGGAGGGAATGAAAAACTGTTTTTT.

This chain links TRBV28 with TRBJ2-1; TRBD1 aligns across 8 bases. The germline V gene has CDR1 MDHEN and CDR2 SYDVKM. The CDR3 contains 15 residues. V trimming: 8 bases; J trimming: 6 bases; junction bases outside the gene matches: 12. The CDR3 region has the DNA TGTGCCAGCTGGACAGGGACCCTGACCTCCAATGAGCAGTTCTTC. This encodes CASWTGTLTSNEQFF.

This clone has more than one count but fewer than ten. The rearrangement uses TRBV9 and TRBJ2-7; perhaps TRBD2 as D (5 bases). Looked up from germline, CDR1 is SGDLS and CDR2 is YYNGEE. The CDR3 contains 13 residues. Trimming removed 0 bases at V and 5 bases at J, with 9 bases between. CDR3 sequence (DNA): TGTGCCAGCAGCGTAGGCCCCGGGAACGAGCAGTACTTC. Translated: CASSVGPGNEQYF. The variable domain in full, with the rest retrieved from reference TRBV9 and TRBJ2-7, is DSGVTQTPKHLITATGQRVTLRCSPRSGDLSVYWYQQSLDQGLQFLIQYYNGEERAKGNILERFSAQQFPDLHSELNLSSLELGDSALYFCASSVGPGNEQYFGPGTRLTVT.

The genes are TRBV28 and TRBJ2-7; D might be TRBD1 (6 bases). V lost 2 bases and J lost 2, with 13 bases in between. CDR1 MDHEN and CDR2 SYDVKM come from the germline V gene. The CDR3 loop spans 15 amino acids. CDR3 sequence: CASSLITGSPYEQYF. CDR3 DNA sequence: TGTGCCAGCAGTTTAATTACAGGGTCCCCCTACGAGCAGTACTTC.

The CDR3 DNA follows: TGTGCCAGCAGTGAAAGGACAGGGGGCTACGAGCAGTACTTC. Its protein is CASSERTGGYEQYF. This chain connects TRBV2 to TRBJ2-7; TRBD1 aligns across 10 bases. The CDR3 is made up of 14 amino acids. Trimming took 2 bases from V and 3 from J; bases not matched to a gene: 1. The germline V gene encodes CDR1 SNHLY and CDR2 FYNNEI.

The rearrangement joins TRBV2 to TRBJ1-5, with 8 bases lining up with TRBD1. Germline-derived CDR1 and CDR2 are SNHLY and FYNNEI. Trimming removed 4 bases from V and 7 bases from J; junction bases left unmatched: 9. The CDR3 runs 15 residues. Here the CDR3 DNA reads TGTGCCAGCAGTGTGGGACAGGCGTCCGACCAGCCCCAGCATTTT. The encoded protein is CASSVGQASDQPQHF. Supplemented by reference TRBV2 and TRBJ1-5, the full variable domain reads EPEVTQTPSHQVTQMGQEVILRCVPISNHLYFYWYRQILGQKVEFLVSFYNNEISEKSEIFDDQFSVERPDGSNFTLKIRSTKLEDSAMYFCASSVGQASDQPQHFGDGTRLSIL.

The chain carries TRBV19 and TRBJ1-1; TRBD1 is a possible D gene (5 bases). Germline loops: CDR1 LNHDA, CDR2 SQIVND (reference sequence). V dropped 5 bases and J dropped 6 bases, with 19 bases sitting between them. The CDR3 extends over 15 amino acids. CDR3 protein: CASSSVGDGNAEAFF. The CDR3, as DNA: TGTGCCAGTAGTTCCGTAGGGGATGGGAATGCTGAAGCTTTCTTT.

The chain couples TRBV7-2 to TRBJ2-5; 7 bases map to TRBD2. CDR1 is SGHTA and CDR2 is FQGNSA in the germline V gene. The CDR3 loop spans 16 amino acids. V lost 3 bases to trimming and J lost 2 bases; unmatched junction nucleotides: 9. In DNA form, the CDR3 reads TGTGCCAGCAGCTTGTACAGCGGGGCCCGTCAAGAGACCCAGTACTTC. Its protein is CASSLYSGARQETQYF.

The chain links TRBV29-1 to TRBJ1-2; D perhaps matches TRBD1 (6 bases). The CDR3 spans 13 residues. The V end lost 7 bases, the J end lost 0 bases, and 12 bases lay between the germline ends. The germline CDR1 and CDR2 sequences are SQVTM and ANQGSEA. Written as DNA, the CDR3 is TGCAGCGCATCACAGGGAACTAACTATGGCTACACCTTC. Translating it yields CSASQGTNYGYTF. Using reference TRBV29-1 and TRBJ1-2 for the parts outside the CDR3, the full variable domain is SAVISQKPSRDICQRGTSLTIQCQVDSQVTMMFWYRQQPGQSLTLIATANQGSEATYESGFVIDKFPISRPNLTFSTLTVSNMSPEDSSIYLCSASQGTNYGYTFGSGTRLTVV.

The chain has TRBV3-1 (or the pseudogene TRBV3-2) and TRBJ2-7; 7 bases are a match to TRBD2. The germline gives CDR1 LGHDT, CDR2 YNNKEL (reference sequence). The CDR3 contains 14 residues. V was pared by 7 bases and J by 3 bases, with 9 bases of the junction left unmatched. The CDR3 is CASTLGGGHYEQYF. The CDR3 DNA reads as TGTGCCAGCACCCTCGGCGGGGGTCACTACGAGCAGTACTTC.

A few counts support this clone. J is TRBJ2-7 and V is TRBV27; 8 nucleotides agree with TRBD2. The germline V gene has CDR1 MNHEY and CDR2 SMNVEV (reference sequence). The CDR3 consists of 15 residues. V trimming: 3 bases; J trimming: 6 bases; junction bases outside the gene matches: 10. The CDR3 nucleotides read TGTGCCAGCAGTTTCCCCCCCGCCGCGGGGGGCGAGCAGTACTTC. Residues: CASSFPPAAGGEQYF.

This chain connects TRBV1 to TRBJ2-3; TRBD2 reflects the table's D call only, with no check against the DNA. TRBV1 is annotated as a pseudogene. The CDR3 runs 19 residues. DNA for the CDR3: TGCACCAGCAGCCACGTGATAGGGACTAGCGGGTCTAGCACAGATACGCAGTATTTT. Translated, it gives CTSSHVIGTSGSSTDTQYF.

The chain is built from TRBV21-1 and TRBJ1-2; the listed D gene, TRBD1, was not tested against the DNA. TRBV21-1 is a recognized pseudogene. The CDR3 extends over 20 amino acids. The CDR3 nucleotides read TGTGCCAGCAGCAATGGGACAGGGATTCGTTCGGTGCGGTGGCCGTATGGCTACACCTTC. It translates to CASSNGTGIRSVRWPYGYTF.

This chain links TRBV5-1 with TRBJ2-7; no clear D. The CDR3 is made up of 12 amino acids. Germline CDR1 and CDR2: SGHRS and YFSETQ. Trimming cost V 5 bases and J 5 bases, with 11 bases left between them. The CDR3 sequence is CASRASSHEQYF. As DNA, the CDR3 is TGCGCCAGCAGGGCTAGTTCCCACGAGCAGTACTTC.

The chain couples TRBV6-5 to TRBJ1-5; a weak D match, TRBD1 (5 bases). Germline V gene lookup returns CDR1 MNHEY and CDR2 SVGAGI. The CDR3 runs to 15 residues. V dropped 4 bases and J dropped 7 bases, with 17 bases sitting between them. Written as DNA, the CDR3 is TGTGCCAGCAGTTCACGTCGGGGGAGCACGCAGCCCCAGCATTTT. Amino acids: CASSSRRGSTQPQHF.

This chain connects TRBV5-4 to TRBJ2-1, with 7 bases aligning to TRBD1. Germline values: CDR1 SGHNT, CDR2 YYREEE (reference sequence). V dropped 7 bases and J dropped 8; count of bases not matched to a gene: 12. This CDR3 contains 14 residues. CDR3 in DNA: TGTGCCAGCCGACCCACGACAGGGTTACATGAGCAGTTCTTC. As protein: CASRPTTGLHEQFF.

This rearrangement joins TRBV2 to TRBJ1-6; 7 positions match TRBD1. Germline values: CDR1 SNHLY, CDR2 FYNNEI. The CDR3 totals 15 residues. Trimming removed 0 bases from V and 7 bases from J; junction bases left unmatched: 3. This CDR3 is CASSEAQGRNSPLHF. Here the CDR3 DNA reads TGTGCCAGCAGTGAAGCACAGGGGAGGAATTCACCCCTCCACTTT.

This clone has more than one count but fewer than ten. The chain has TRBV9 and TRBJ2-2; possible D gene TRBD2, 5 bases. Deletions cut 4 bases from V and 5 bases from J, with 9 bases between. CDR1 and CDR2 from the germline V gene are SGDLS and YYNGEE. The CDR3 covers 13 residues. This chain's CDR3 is CASSIGLTGELFF. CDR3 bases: TGTGCCAGCAGCATAGGACTTACCGGGGAGCTGTTTTTT.